This T cell receptor (beta chain) was retrieved from a study of a mutant IDH1 vaccine in newly diagnosed glioma. Study-wide context: The earlier regimen, radiotherapy, temozolomide, or both, was most often both. Findings of the study overall: Pseudoprogression apparently lacked any relation to changes in top peripheral T cell clonotypes.

The V gene end was trimmed by 2 bases and the J gene end by 7 bases; junction bases not matched to a gene: 10. This CDR3 is 15 amino acids long. Germline assignment: CDR1 SGHNT and CDR2 YYREEE (reference sequence). Using immunoSEQ multiplex PCR, the repertoire was profiled, and TCRdb retains in-frame clones only, with some absent. The sample yields around 50,000 clones, less than 85% seen once. Concerning this clone: Its antigen is unknown.

Time point defined: week 47, end of study. Vaccination used 300 ug of mutant IDH1 20-mer peptide per dose, with topical imiquimod. The source was PBMCs, collected from a glioma patient whose treatment included an IDH1 peptide vaccine. This receptor was identified in a woman in her thirties with glioma. Some clones in this sample may be carry-over from other donors' samples. The chain recombines TRBV5-4 with TRBJ2-7, with TRBD1 matching 9 bases. The chain's CDR3 is CASSLRDRVGWEQYF. The DNA of the CDR3 is TGTGCCAGCAGCTTACGGGACAGGGTAGGTTGGGAGCAGTACTTC.